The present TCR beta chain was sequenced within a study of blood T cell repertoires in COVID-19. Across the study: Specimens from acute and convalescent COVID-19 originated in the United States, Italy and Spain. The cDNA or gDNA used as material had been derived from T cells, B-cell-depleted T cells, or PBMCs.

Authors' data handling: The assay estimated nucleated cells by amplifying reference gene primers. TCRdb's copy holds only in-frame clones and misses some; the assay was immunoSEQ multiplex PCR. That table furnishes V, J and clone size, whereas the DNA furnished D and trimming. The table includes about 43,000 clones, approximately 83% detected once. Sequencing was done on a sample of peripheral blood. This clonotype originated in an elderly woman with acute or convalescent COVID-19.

The CDR3 sequence is CASSHPGLAPYNEQFF. The CDR3 nucleotides are TGTGCCAGCAGTCACCCGGGACTAGCTCCCTACAATGAGCAGTTCTTC. This chain joins TRBV6-2 or TRBV6-3 and TRBJ2-1; TRBD2 agrees at 9 bases. This CDR3 comprises 16 residues. Germline loops: CDR1 MNHEY, CDR2 SVGEGT. The J segment lost 2 bases and the V segment lost 5 bases, leaving 7 bases of the junction unmatched.